This T cell receptor (beta chain) is from a study of cytomegalovirus exposure and HLA in healthy donors. Study information: The same platform was used for the 100 to 150 validation repertoires and the approximately 670 first-cohort repertoires, a later analysis reported. General study results and limits: In vitro data verified a few CMV-associated chains as specific for CMV antigens. Reports showed the classifier diagnosing cytomegalovirus status with high specificity and sensitivity.

A note on this clone: Its antigen remains unidentified.

Sequenced by immunoSEQ multiplex PCR; TCRdb stores in-frame clones only, minus some. The sample carries under 200,000 clones, 75% to 90% recorded once. Unmatched junction bases numbered 18, after V lost 3 bases and J lost 5 bases. The CDR3 totals 19 residues. Germline CDR1 and CDR2: ENHRY and SYGVKD. The material sequenced was PBMCs. The chain has TRBV10-3 and TRBJ2-3; 9 bases line up with TRBD2. The clonotype was recovered from a woman aged 18-30 years in good health and CMV-seronegative. CDR3 DNA sequence: TGTGCCATCAGTGACAGAAGGTCGTTAGCGGGGGAGTTAGGAGATACGCAGTATTTT. As protein: CAISDRRSLAGELGDTQYF.